This T cell receptor (beta chain) was identified during a study of blood T cell repertoires in COVID-19. The wider study: Some COVID-19 samples were acute and others convalescent; all came from the United States, Italy and Spain. Sample material is recorded as cDNA or gDNA derived from T cells, B-cell-depleted T cells, or PBMCs.

The CDR3 spans 14 residues. In germline, CDR1 is MNHEY, CDR2 SMNVEV (reference sequence). V lost 2 bases, J lost 2 bases, and 9 bases lay in between. Original methodology: The authors estimated nucleated cell counts from reference gene primer amplification. Some clones are missing from TCRdb's copy, which holds only in-frame ones; the method was immunoSEQ multiplex PCR. V, J and clone size are taken as reported in that table, and D and trimming were inferred from the DNA itself. Found here are about 230,000 clones, 75% to 85% of them singletons; the top ten hold about 2%. The rearrangement joins TRBV27 to TRBJ1-1, with D unresolved. This receptor was taken from a man aged 35 to 55 who had recovered from COVID-19. Sample: peripheral blood. This CDR3 reads CASSLGRTNTEAFF. The CDR3 DNA reads TGTGCCAGCAGTTTAGGACGGACTAACACTGAAGCTTTCTTT.